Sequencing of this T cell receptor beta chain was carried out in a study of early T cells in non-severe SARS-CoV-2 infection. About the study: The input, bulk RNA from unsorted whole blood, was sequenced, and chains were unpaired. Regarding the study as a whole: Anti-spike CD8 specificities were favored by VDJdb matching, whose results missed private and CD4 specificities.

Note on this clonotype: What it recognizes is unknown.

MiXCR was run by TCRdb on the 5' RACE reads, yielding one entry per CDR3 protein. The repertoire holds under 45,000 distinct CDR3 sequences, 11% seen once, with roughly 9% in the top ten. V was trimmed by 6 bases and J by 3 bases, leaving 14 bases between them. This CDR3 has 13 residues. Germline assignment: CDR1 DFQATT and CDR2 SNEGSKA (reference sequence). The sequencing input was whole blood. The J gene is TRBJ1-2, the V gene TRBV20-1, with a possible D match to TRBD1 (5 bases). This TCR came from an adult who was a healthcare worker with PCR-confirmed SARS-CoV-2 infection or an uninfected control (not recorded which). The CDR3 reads CSAKGGADYGYTF. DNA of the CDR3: TGCAGTGCAAAAGGAGGGGCCGACTATGGCTACACCTTC.